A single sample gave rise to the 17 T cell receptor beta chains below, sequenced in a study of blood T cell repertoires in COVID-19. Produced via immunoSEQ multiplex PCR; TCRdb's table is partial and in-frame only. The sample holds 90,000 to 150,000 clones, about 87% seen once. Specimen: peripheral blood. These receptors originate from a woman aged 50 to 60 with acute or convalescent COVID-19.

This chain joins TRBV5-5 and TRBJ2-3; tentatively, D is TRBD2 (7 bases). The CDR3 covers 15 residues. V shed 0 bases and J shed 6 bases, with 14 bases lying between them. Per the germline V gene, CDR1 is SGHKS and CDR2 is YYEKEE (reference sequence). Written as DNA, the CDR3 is TGTGCCAGCAGCTTGGACGGCGCGGGGGCCGATACGCAGTATTTT. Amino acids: CASSLDGAGADTQYF.

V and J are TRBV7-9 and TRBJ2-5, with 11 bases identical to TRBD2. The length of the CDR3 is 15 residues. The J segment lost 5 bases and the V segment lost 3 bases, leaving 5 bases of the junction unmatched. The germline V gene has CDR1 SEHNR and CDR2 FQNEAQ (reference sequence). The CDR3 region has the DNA TGTGCCAGCAGCTTCCTTAGCGGGAGGGATGAGACCCAGTACTTC. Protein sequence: CASSFLSGRDETQYF.

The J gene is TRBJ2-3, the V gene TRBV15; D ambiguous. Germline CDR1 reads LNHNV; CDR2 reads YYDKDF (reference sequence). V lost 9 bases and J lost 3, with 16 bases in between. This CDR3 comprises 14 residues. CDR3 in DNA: TGTGCCACAAAAGCCCACAGCAATACAGATACGCAGTATTTT. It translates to CATKAHSNTDTQYF.

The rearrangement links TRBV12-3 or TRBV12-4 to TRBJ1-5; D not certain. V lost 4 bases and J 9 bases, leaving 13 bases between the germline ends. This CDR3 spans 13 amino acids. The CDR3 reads CASSSQSAVPQHF. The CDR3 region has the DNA TGTGCCAGCAGTTCACAGTCCGCAGTGCCCCAGCATTTT.

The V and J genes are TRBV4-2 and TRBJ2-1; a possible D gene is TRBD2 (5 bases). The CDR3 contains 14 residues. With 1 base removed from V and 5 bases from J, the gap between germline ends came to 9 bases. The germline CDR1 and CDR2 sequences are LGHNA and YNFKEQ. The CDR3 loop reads CASSQGLLNNEQFF. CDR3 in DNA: TGTGCCAGCAGCCAAGGACTACTCAACAATGAGCAGTTCTTC.

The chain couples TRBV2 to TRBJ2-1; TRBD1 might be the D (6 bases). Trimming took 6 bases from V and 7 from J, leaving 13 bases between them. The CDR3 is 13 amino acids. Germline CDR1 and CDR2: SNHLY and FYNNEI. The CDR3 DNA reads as TGTGCCAGCAGGGTTAGCAGGGGAAATGAGCAGTTCTTC. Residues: CASRVSRGNEQFF.

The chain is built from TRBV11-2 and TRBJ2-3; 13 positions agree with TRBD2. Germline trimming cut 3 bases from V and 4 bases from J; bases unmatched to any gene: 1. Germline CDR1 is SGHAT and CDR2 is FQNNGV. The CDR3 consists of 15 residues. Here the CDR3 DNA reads TGTGCCAGCAGCTTTACTAGCGGGAGGGCAGATACGCAGTATTTT. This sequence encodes CASSFTSGRADTQYF.

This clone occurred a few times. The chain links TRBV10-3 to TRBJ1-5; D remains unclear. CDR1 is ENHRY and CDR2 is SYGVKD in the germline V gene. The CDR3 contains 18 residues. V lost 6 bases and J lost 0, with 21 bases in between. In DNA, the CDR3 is TGTGCCATCAGCTCGGGGAAGGGAGAAAGCAATAGCAATCAGCCCCAGCATTTT. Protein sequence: CAISSGKGESNSNQPQHF.

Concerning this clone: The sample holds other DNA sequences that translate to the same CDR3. The CDR3 sequence: CASSIGTGITGNTIYF. The CDR3 DNA reads TGTGCCAGTAGTATAGGGACAGGGATCACTGGAAACACCATATATTTT. V and J are TRBV19 and TRBJ1-3, with 8 bases fitting TRBD1. The CDR3 loop spans 16 amino acids. Germline V gives CDR1 LNHDA, CDR2 SQIVND (reference sequence). With 1 base clipped from V and 2 bases from J, the junction kept 4 bases outside the gene matches. Using reference TRBV19 and TRBJ1-3 for the parts outside the CDR3, the full variable domain is DGGITQSPKYLFRKEGQNVTLSCEQNLNHDAMYWYRQDPGQGLRLIYYSQIVNDFQKGDIAEGYSVSREKKESFPLTVTSAQKNPTAFYLCASSIGTGITGNTIYFGEGSWLTVV.

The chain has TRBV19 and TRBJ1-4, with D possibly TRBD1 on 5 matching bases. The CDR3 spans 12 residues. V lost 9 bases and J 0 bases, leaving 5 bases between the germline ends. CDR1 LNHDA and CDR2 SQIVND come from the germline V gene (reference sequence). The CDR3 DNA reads TGTGCCAGACAGGCAACTAATGAAAAACTGTTTTTT. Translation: CARQATNEKLFF.

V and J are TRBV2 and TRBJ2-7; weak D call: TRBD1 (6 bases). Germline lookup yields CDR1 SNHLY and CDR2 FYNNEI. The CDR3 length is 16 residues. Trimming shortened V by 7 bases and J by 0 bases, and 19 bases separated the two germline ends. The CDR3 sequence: CASIQRGDRSSYEQYF. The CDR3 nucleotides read TGTGCCAGCATCCAAAGGGGTGACAGGAGCTCCTACGAGCAGTACTTC.

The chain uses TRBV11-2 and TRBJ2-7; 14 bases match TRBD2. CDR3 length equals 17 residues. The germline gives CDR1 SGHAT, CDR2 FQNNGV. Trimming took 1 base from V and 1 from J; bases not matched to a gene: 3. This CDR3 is CASSLGTSGRLSYEQYF. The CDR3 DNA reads TGTGCCAGCAGCTTAGGGACTAGCGGGAGGTTGTCCTACGAGCAGTACTTC.

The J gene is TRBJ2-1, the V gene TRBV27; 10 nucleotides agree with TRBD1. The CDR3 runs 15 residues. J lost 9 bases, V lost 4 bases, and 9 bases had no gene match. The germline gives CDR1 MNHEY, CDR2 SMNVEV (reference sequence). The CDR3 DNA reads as TGTGCCAGCAGTTCGTACGGGACAGGGGAGGGTGAGCAGTTCTTC. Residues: CASSSYGTGEGEQFF.

As DNA, the CDR3 is TGTGCCAGCACGGGGGGCTACGAGCAGTACTTC. Its translation is CASTGGYEQYF. V gene TRBV7-8 combines with J gene TRBJ2-7; TRBD2 aligns across 7 bases. V shed 7 bases, J shed 3 bases, and the junction held 0 bases outside the gene matches. In germline, CDR1 is SGHVS, CDR2 FQNEAQ. This CDR3 spans 11 amino acids. The variable domain in full, completed from reference TRBV7-8 and TRBJ2-7, reads GAGVSQSPRYKVAKRGQDVALRCDPISGHVSLFWYQQALGQGPEFLTYFQNEAQLDKSGLPSDRFFAERPEGSVSTLKIQRTQQEDSAVYLCASTGGYEQYFGPGTRLTVT.

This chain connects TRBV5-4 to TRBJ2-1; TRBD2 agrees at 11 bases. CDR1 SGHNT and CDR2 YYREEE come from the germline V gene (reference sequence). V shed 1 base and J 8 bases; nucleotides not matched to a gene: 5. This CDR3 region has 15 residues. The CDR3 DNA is TGTGCCAGCAGCTTGTCACTAGCGGGAGCCCATGAGCAGTTCTTC. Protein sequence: CASSLSLAGAHEQFF.

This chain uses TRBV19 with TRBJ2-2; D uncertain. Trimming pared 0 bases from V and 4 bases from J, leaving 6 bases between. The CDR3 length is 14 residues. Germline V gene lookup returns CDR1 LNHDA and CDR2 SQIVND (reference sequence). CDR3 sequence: CASSIEAFTGELFF. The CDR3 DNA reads TGTGCCAGTAGTATAGAGGCTTTCACCGGGGAGCTGTTTTTT.

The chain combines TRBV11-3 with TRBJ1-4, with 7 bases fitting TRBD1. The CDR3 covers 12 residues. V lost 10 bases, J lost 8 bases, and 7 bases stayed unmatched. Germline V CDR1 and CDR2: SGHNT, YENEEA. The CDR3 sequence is CATKGADEKLFF. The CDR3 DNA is TGTGCCACGAAGGGGGCGGACGAAAAACTGTTTTTT.